These 19 T cell receptor beta chains were all obtained from the same sample, sequenced in a study of identical twins. In TCRdb, the 5' RACE reads were re-called with MiXCR into one record per CDR3 protein. The data contain fewer than 650,000 distinct CDR3 sequences, about 7.6% of them singletons. The same sample was also studied in work on yellow fever vaccine responses in identical twins.

Input material: PBMCs. Receptors originate from a woman between 18 and 30 years old in good health.

This clonotype was detected ten times or more. This chain connects TRBV20-1 to TRBJ1-1; D ambiguous. CDR1 is DFQATT and CDR2 is SNEGSKA in the germline V gene (reference sequence). The length of the CDR3 is 12 residues. V was trimmed by 6 bases and J by 1 base, leaving 9 bases between them. The CDR3 loop reads CSAPSGNTEAFF. CDR3 DNA: TGCAGTGCCCCGAGTGGGAACACTGAAGCTTTCTTT.

This chain uses TRBV29-1 with TRBJ2-1; TRBD2 matches at 12 bases. Germline V lookup: CDR1 SQVTM, CDR2 ANQGSEA. Germline trimming cut 2 bases from V and 7 bases from J; bases unmatched to any gene: 6. The CDR3 length is 15 residues. CDR3 bases: TGCAGCGTTGAACGGGCTAGCGGGAGGGATAATGAGCAGTTCTTC. Residues: CSVERASGRDNEQFF.

The V and J genes are TRBV4-1 and TRBJ2-1; TRBD1 or TRBD2 may be the D gene (5 bases each). The germline V and J ends were trimmed by 0 bases and 6 bases, with 15 bases remaining between them. Germline V lookup: CDR1 MGHRA, CDR2 YSYEKL. The CDR3 covers 16 residues. Written as DNA, the CDR3 is TGCGCCAGCAGCCAAGATTGGCAGGGTGGGGGCAATGAGCAGTTCTTC. It translates to CASSQDWQGGGNEQFF.

The CDR3 reads CASSPQTSGINEQFF. DNA for the CDR3: TGTGCCAGCAGCCCGCAGACTAGCGGGATTAATGAGCAGTTCTTC. The rearrangement uses TRBV28 and TRBJ2-1; 11 positions match TRBD2. The CDR3 sequence is 15 residues long. CDR1 and CDR2 (germline): MDHEN, SYDVKM. The J segment lost 7 bases and the V segment lost 6 bases, leaving 8 bases of the junction unmatched.

There are many counts of this clonotype. V is TRBV12-3 or TRBV12-4 and J is TRBJ1-1; a possible D gene is TRBD1 (6 bases). This CDR3 comprises 11 residues. V was shortened by 6 bases and J by 11 bases, with 13 bases between the two germline ends. The CDR3 region is CASSLQGEAFF. The CDR3 bases are TGTGCCAGCAGCCTACAGGGCGAGGCTTTCTTT.

In this sample, this clonotype turned up many times. The chain uses TRBV5-5 and TRBJ2-6; D possibly corresponds to TRBD1 (5 bases). The CDR3 sequence is 17 residues long. CDR1 is SGHKS, CDR2 YYEKEE, per germline (reference sequence). The V gene lost 2 bases and the J gene lost 0 bases, with 12 bases spanning the gap. The CDR3 region is CASSFQGVLSGANVLTF. The DNA of the CDR3 is TGTGCCAGCAGCTTCCAGGGTGTTCTCTCTGGGGCCAACGTCCTGACTTTC.

The rearrangement uses TRBV20-1 and TRBJ1-6; tentative D call: TRBD1 (5 bases). The CDR3 extends over 13 amino acids. The germline V gene has CDR1 DFQATT and CDR2 SNEGSKA (reference sequence). Trimming pared 5 bases from V and 6 bases from J, leaving 11 bases between. CDR3 DNA: TGCAGTGCTCAAGACAGCTTTAATTCACCCCTCCACTTT. Amino acid sequence: CSAQDSFNSPLHF.

V usage is TRBV4-2 and J usage is TRBJ2-1; D tentatively fits TRBD1 or TRBD2 (5 bases each). Trimming removed 0 bases from V and 2 bases from J, with 17 bases in between. This CDR3 comprises 18 residues. Per germline, CDR1 LGHNA and CDR2 YNFKEQ. The CDR3 DNA reads as TGTGCCAGCAGCCAAGATGAGGGGTCAGGACGTCCCTACAATGAGCAGTTCTTC. Protein product: CASSQDEGSGRPYNEQFF.

The table lists this clonotype with a few counts. The CDR3 region is CASSPAVLLTGPSGNTIYF. The CDR3 DNA is TGTGCCAGCTCACCCGCGGTTCTCCTGACAGGCCCCTCTGGAAACACCATATATTTT. This chain connects TRBV18 to TRBJ1-3, with a tentative D call TRBD1 (6 bases). Trimming pared 3 bases from V and 0 bases from J, leaving 21 bases between. CDR3 size: 19 residues. Per germline, CDR1 KGHSH and CDR2 LQKENI.

With respect to this clonotype: Relative to the germline gene, one junction end is altered; a read error may explain this. The J gene is TRBJ2-5, the V gene TRBV6-2 or TRBV6-3; the D call may be TRBD1 or TRBD2 (5 bases each). The CDR3 contains 14 residues. Germline V gene lookup returns CDR1 MNHEY and CDR2 SVGEGT. The CDR3 sequence is CASSYPQLGETRYF. Written as DNA, the CDR3 is TGTGCCAGCAGTTACCCCCAGTTAGGGGAGACCCGGTACTTC.

This clonotype was seen more than once but under ten times. The genes are TRBV5-4 and TRBJ2-1; the D gene is possibly TRBD2 (6 bases). Trimming pared 3 bases from V and 1 base from J, leaving 11 bases between. This CDR3 is built from 15 residues. Germline CDR1 reads SGHNT; CDR2 reads YYREEE (reference sequence). DNA for the CDR3: TGTGCCAGCAGCTCGATTAGCGGATCCTACAATGAGCAGTTCTTC. Protein sequence: CASSSISGSYNEQFF.

The rearrangement uses TRBV2 and TRBJ2-5, with D possibly called TRBD1 or TRBD2 (5 bases each). Looked up from germline, CDR1 is SNHLY and CDR2 is FYNNEI. The V and J ends lost 4 bases and 10 bases respectively, with 19 bases between them. The CDR3 is made up of 14 amino acids. CDR3 nucleotide sequence: TGTGCCAGCAGTGCTCTAGGGGACGCCCTAATCCAGTACTTC. Protein sequence: CASSALGDALIQYF.

The chain uses TRBV18 and TRBJ2-1, with a tentative D call TRBD2 (6 bases). Germline V gene data show CDR1 as KGHSH and CDR2 as LQKENI. V was trimmed by 3 bases and J by 9 bases, leaving 12 bases between them. This CDR3 has 13 residues. The CDR3 region is CASSPVGGTEQFF. The CDR3 region has the DNA TGTGCCAGCTCACCGGTAGGCGGGACTGAGCAGTTCTTC.

This chain uses TRBV5-1 with TRBJ1-1; no definite D call. This CDR3 comprises 11 residues. V gave up 7 bases and J gave up 5 bases, with 9 bases separating them. Germline V gene lookup returns CDR1 SGHRS and CDR2 YFSETQ. CDR3 in amino acids: CASREETEAFF. The CDR3 DNA reads as TGCGCCAGCCGCGAGGAGACTGAAGCTTTCTTT.

The chain recombines TRBV12-3 or TRBV12-4 with TRBJ2-1; TRBD1 might be the D (6 bases). Trimming left V 7 bases short and J 4 bases short, with 17 bases between. The CDR3 has 15 residues. DNA for the CDR3: TGTGCCAGCAACAACGACAAGCAGGGGTACAATGAGCAGTTCTTC. Amino acids: CASNNDKQGYNEQFF.

This clonotype came up a few times. The genes are TRBV6-5 and TRBJ1-3; D ambiguous. V was trimmed by 2 bases and J by 5 bases, leaving 16 bases between them. Germline V gene lookup returns CDR1 MNHEY and CDR2 SVGAGI. The CDR3 is 16 amino acids. Here the CDR3 reads CASSYQNAGPRNTIYF. The CDR3 nucleotides read TGTGCCAGCAGTTACCAAAATGCCGGGCCCAGAAACACCATATATTTT.

The sample holds many counts of this clonotype. The V and J genes are TRBV7-9 and TRBJ2-3, with TRBD2 matching 13 bases. Germline V gene data show CDR1 as SEHNR and CDR2 as FQNEAQ (reference sequence). The CDR3 covers 16 residues. V dropped 3 bases and J dropped 6; count of bases not matched to a gene: 6. This CDR3 reads CASSFETSGRSDTQYF. The CDR3 nucleotides read TGTGCCAGCAGCTTCGAGACTAGCGGGAGGTCTGATACGCAGTATTTT.

V usage is TRBV20-1 and J usage is TRBJ2-1, with 9 nucleotides matching TRBD2. Per germline, CDR1 DFQATT and CDR2 SNEGSKA (reference sequence). The ends lost 0 bases at V and 2 bases at J; junction bases unmatched: 8. This CDR3 is built from 17 residues. The CDR3 DNA follows: TGCAGTGCTAGAGATCGGAATAGCGGGAGCACCTACAATGAGCAGTTCTTC. Translated, it gives CSARDRNSGSTYNEQFF.

This clonotype was counted many times. The chain uses TRBV2 and TRBJ2-2; 13 bases fit TRBD2. This CDR3 is built from 15 residues. The ends lost 9 bases at V and 8 bases at J; junction bases unmatched: 9. The V gene's germline CDR1 is SNHLY and CDR2 FYNNEI. In nucleotides, the CDR3 is TGTGCCAGACGAGGACTAGCGGGAGCGTTGGGGGAGCTGTTTTTT. Translation: CARRGLAGALGELFF.